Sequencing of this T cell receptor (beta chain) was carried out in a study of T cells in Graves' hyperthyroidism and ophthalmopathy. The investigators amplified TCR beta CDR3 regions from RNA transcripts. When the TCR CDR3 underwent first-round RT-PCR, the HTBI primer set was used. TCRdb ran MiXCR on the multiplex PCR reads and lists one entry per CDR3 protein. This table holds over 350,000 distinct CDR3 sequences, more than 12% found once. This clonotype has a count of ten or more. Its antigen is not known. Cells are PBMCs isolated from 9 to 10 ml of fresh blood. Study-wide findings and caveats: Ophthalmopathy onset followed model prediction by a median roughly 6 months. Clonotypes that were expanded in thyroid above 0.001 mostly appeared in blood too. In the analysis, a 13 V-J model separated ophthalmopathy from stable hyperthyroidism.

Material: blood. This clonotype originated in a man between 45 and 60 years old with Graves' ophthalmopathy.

Written as DNA, the CDR3 is TGTGCCAGCAGCTCCTCGGGGGCCCAGTACTTC. This sequence encodes CASSSSGAQYF. V and J are TRBV7-8 and TRBJ2-5; D might be TRBD2 (6 bases). CDR1 SGHVS and CDR2 FQNEAQ come from the germline V gene. This CDR3 contains 11 residues. V lost 4 bases and J lost 9, with 9 bases in between.